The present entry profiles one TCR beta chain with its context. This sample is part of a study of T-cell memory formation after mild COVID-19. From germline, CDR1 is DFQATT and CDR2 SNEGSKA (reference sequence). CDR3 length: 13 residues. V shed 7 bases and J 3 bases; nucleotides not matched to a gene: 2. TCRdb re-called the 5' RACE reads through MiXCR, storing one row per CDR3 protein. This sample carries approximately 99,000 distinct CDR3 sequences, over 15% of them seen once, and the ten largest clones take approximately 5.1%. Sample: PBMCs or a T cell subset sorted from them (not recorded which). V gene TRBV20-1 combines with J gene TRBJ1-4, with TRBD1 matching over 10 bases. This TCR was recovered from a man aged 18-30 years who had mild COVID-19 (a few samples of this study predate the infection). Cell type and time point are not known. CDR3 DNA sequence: TGCAGTGGACAGGGGGCTTCTAATGAAAAACTGTTTTTT. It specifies CSGQGASNEKLFF.